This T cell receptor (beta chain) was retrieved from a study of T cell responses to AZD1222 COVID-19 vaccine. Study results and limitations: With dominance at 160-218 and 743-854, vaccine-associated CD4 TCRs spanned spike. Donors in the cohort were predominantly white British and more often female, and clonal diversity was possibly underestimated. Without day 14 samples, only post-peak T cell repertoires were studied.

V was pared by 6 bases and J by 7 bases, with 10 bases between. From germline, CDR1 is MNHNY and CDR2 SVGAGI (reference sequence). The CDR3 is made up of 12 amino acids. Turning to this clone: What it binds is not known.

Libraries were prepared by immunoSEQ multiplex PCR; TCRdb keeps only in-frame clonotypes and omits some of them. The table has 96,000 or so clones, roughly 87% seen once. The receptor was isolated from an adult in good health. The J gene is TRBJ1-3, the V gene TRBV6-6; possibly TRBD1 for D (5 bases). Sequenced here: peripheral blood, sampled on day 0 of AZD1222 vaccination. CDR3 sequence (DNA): TGTGCCAGCAGGCCGGGGGGGAACACCATATATTTT. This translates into CASRPGGNTIYF.